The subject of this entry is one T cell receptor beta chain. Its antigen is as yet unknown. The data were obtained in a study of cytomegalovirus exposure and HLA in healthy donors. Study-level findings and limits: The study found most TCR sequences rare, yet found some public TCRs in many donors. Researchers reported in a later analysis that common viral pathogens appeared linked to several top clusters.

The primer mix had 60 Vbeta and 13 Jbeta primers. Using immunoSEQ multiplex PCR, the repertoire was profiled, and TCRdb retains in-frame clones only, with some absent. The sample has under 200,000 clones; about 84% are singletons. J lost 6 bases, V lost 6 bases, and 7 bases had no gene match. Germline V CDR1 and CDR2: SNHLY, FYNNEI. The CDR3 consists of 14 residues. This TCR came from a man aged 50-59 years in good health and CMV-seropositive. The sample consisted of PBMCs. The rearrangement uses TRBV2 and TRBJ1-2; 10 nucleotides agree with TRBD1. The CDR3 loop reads CASSDRQGANGYTF. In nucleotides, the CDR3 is TGTGCCAGCAGCGACCGACAGGGGGCTAATGGCTACACCTTC.